The 30 T cell receptor beta chains presented below share a single source sample, sequenced in a study of human T cells and chemical hapten exposure. TCRdb re-called the RACE reads with MiXCR, one entry per CDR3 protein. The sample carries about 360,000 distinct CDR3 sequences, about 4.4% recorded once. The time point is: patch test 1, 2 weeks after DPC sensitization. This sample's treatment: therapeutic diphenylcyclopropenone sensitization with weekly scalp DPC. The source material was whole blood, sampled in connection with sensitization to the hapten diphenylcyclopropenone (DPC). The origin of the receptors is a woman between 45 and 60 years old with alopecia areata. Some clones in this sample may be carry-over from other donors' samples.

Ten or more counts support this clonotype. This chain joins TRBV7-9 and TRBJ1-4; D gene unclear. The CDR3 contains 15 residues. V lost 5 bases, J lost 0 bases, and 10 bases lay in between. Germline CDR1 reads SEHNR; CDR2 reads FQNEAQ (reference sequence). This CDR3 is CASSPTFATNEKLFF. CDR3 coding DNA: TGTGCCAGCAGCCCAACGTTTGCAACTAATGAAAAACTGTTTTTT.

This clonotype has a handful of counts. The chain uses TRBV24-1 and TRBJ2-4, with 7 bases matching TRBD1. V lost 4 bases to trimming and J lost 0 bases; unmatched junction nucleotides: 11. The CDR3 spans 18 residues. Per germline, CDR1 KGHDR and CDR2 SFDVKD. CDR3 DNA sequence: TGTGCCACCAGTGACCATCGGACAGGCAGGATAGCCAAAAACATTCAGTACTTC. Translated, it gives CATSDHRTGRIAKNIQYF.

V and J are TRBV2 and TRBJ2-2; tentative D call: TRBD1 (6 bases). This CDR3 spans 14 amino acids. V was clipped by 7 bases and J by 4 bases, with 13 bases between them. Germline loops: CDR1 SNHLY, CDR2 FYNNEI. The CDR3 region is CASTLNRATGELFF. CDR3 nucleotide sequence: TGTGCCAGCACCCTAAACAGGGCCACCGGGGAGCTGTTTTTT.

The sample holds many counts of this clonotype. This chain joins TRBV29-1 and TRBJ1-1; D gene uncertain. CDR1 and CDR2 (germline): SQVTM, ANQGSEA. The V end was cut by 6 bases, the J end by 5 bases, with 28 bases between. The CDR3 is made up of 17 amino acids. CDR3 coding DNA: TGCAGCGTATCATCTCCTATAACCGGGTTCTCAGATACTGAAGCTTTCTTT. Its protein product is CSVSSPITGFSDTEAFF.

This clonotype was detected a few times. This chain uses TRBV12-3 or TRBV12-4 with TRBJ2-3, with 8 bases lining up with TRBD2. V dropped 2 bases and J dropped 5; count of bases not matched to a gene: 9. The CDR3 contains 16 residues. The CDR3: CASSLMTGGPKDTQYF. For the CDR3, the DNA is TGTGCCAGCAGTTTAATGACGGGGGGGCCAAAAGATACGCAGTATTTT.

This clonotype was detected ten times or more. The CDR3 DNA sequence: TGTGCCAGCATTACCGGACTCTCCGATACGCAGTATTTT. Translated, it gives CASITGLSDTQYF. The chain employs TRBV12-3 or TRBV12-4 and TRBJ2-3, with D possibly being TRBD2 (5 bases). The CDR3 length is 13 residues. V was clipped by 7 bases and J by 6 bases, with 14 bases between them.

A word on this clonotype: Compared with germline, one end of the junction differs, possibly owing to a read error. V and J are TRBV28 and TRBJ2-1, with unresolved D. Germline V CDR1 and CDR2: MDHEN, SYDVKM. The CDR3 contains 13 residues. CDR3 DNA sequence: TGTGCCAGCAGTTTAACCCGATACAATGACCAGTTCTTC. Its protein product is CASSLTRYNDQFF. The complete variable domain, with remaining parts taken from reference TRBV28 and TRBJ2-1, reads DVKVTQSSRYLVKRTGEKVFLECVQDMDHENMFWYRQDPGLGLRLIYFSYDVKMKEKGDIPEGYSVSREKKERFSLILESASTNQTSMYLCASSLTRYNDQFFGPGTRLTVL.

This clonotype was observed many times. The chain combines TRBV12-3 or TRBV12-4 with TRBJ1-1; 10 bases fit TRBD1. With V trimmed by 4 bases and J by 5 bases, 7 bases remained unmatched. The CDR3 has 15 residues. CDR3 nucleotides: TGTGCCAGCAGTTGGGGGACAGGGGAGAGAACTGAAGCTTTCTTT. It translates to CASSWGTGERTEAFF.

This clonotype was detected many times. The chain carries TRBV29-1 and TRBJ2-1; D unresolved. The CDR3 spans 14 residues. Germline lookup yields CDR1 SQVTM and CDR2 ANQGSEA. V was trimmed by 6 bases and J by 1 base, leaving 13 bases between them. CDR3 DNA sequence: TGCAGCGTCGATAGGACCACGTCCTACAATGAGCAGTTCTTC. Amino acid sequence: CSVDRTTSYNEQFF.

The sample holds a few counts of this clonotype. J is TRBJ2-5 and V is TRBV28; 12 bases are shared with TRBD1. This CDR3 is built from 16 residues. Germline CDR1 and CDR2: MDHEN and SYDVKM. The ends lost 8 bases at V and 4 bases at J; junction bases unmatched: 11. The CDR3 here is CASLIGTGGLGETQYF. DNA of the CDR3: TGTGCCAGCTTAATCGGGACAGGGGGCTTAGGAGAGACCCAGTACTTC.

This clonotype showed up many times. The chain employs TRBV20-1 and TRBJ2-3; D unresolved. Germline CDR1 is DFQATT and CDR2 is SNEGSKA (reference sequence). The CDR3 runs 10 residues. Trimming shortened V by 1 base and J by 6 bases, and 2 bases separated the two germline ends. The CDR3 region is CSARGDTQYF. CDR3 nucleotides: TGCAGTGCTAGAGGGGATACGCAGTATTTT.

This clonotype was recorded a few times. This chain joins TRBV28 and TRBJ2-3, with 7 bases identical to TRBD1. The V and J ends lost 6 bases and 2 bases, in that order; junction bases with no gene match: 8. Germline lookup yields CDR1 MDHEN and CDR2 SYDVKM. The CDR3 extends over 15 amino acids. CDR3 region: CASRTGTAITDTQYF. The DNA of the CDR3 is TGTGCCAGCAGAACCGGGACAGCGATCACAGATACGCAGTATTTT.

This clonotype was counted many times. The chain joins TRBV12-5 to TRBJ2-2; TRBD1 aligns across 9 bases. The CDR3 is made up of 14 amino acids. The V gene end was trimmed by 11 bases and the J gene end by 0 bases; junction bases not matched to a gene: 4. Germline V gene lookup returns CDR1 LGHNT and CDR2 FRNRAP. DNA of the CDR3: TGTGCTGGTAGACAGGGGGCGAACACCGGGGAGCTGTTTTTT. This encodes CAGRQGANTGELFF.

The CDR3 protein is CASSVGPLTEKLFF. The CDR3 DNA sequence: TGTGCCAGCAGCGTAGGGCCTCTTACTGAAAAACTGTTTTTT. The chain couples TRBV9 to TRBJ1-4; D is unresolved. The germline V gene encodes CDR1 SGDLS and CDR2 YYNGEE. V was cut by 0 bases and J by 7 bases, with 10 bases left in between. The CDR3 consists of 14 residues. Based on the CDR3 plus reference TRBV9 and TRBJ1-4, the full variable domain is DSGVTQTPKHLITATGQRVTLRCSPRSGDLSVYWYQQSLDQGLQFLIQYYNGEERAKGNILERFSAQQFPDLHSELNLSSLELGDSALYFCASSVGPLTEKLFFGSGTQLSVL.

This clonotype was counted a few times. The V and J genes are TRBV2 and TRBJ1-5, with a tentative D call TRBD1 (6 bases). V lost 6 bases and J 4 bases, leaving 16 bases between the germline ends. In germline, CDR1 is SNHLY, CDR2 FYNNEI. The CDR3 extends over 15 amino acids. The CDR3 reads CASSPTGSGNQPQHF. Here the CDR3 DNA reads TGTGCCAGCAGCCCGACAGGATCGGGGAATCAGCCCCAGCATTTT.

Many counts were recorded for this clonotype. The chain employs TRBV20-1 and TRBJ2-7, with a possible D match to TRBD2 (5 bases). With 3 bases removed from V and 0 bases from J, the gap between germline ends came to 12 bases. The CDR3 runs 14 residues. Germline assignment: CDR1 DFQATT and CDR2 SNEGSKA (reference sequence). The DNA for the CDR3 is TGCAGTGCTAGGGGCGGGCCCCTCTCCTACGAGCAGTACTTC. Amino acids: CSARGGPLSYEQYF.

This clonotype was detected ten times or more. CDR3 loop: CASSLGAGVEQYF. CDR3 in DNA: TGCGCCAGCAGCTTGGGGGCAGGGGTCGAGCAGTACTTC. The chain uses TRBV5-1 and TRBJ2-7, with D perhaps TRBD1 (6 bases). The CDR3 is 13 residues long. CDR1 and CDR2 (germline): SGHRS, YFSETQ. Trimming removed 0 bases at V and 6 bases at J, with 10 bases between.

This clonotype was counted at least ten times. This chain uses TRBV5-1 with TRBJ1-1, with D possibly TRBD1 on 6 matching bases. Trimming left V 3 bases short and J 3 bases short, with 21 bases between. CDR1 is SGHRS, CDR2 YFSETQ, per germline. This CDR3 is 17 amino acids long. The CDR3 DNA reads TGCGCCAGCAGCTCACAGAAGACAGGAATGATAGACACTGAAGCTTTCTTT. Its protein is CASSSQKTGMIDTEAFF.

In the case of this clonotype: With a much larger clone just one base away, this may be a read error. V gene TRBV5-4 combines with J gene TRBJ1-2; D may be TRBD1 (6 bases). The germline V gene encodes CDR1 SGHNT and CDR2 YYREEE (reference sequence). The CDR3 has 16 amino acids. The CDR3 region is CAGSSTVTGANYGYTF. Here the CDR3 DNA reads TGTGCCGGCAGCTCCACTGTGACAGGAGCTAACTATGGCTACACCTTC.

The CDR3 DNA follows: TGTGCCAGCGGCACCGACTTCTTCACAGATACGCAGTATTTT. Translation gives CASGTDFFTDTQYF. The rearrangement uses TRBV7-9 and TRBJ2-3; D gene uncertain. Germline V CDR1 and CDR2: SEHNR, FQNEAQ (reference sequence). CDR3 length: 14 amino acids. V was cut by 8 bases and J by 2 bases, with 14 bases left in between.

The V and J genes are TRBV10-3 and TRBJ1-3, with D perhaps matching TRBD1 (5 bases). Germline V CDR1 and CDR2: ENHRY, SYGVKD. V lost 4 bases and J lost 7, with 17 bases in between. The CDR3 has 15 residues. CDR3 protein: CAISAGPTAGNTIYF. CDR3 DNA sequence: TGTGCCATCAGTGCAGGGCCGACCGCGGGGAACACCATATATTTT.

Many counts were recorded for this clonotype. The rearrangement links TRBV7-6 to TRBJ2-1; 10 bases are shared with TRBD1. V was clipped by 5 bases and J by 1 base; unmatched bases: 2. Germline CDR1 is SGHVS and CDR2 is FNYEAQ. CDR3 length equals 15 residues. CDR3 DNA: TGTGCCAGCAGCGTGGACAGGGGGTCCTACAATGAGCAGTTCTTC. It encodes CASSVDRGSYNEQFF.

This clonotype was found many times. The genes are TRBV11-2 and TRBJ2-5; D uncertain. The length of the CDR3 is 14 residues. Trimming took 6 bases from V and 5 from J, leaving 16 bases between them. Germline values: CDR1 SGHAT, CDR2 FQNNGV. The DNA for the CDR3 is TGTGCCAGCAGTACAGCTTTCGGTCAGGAGACCCAGTACTTC. It is translated as CASSTAFGQETQYF.

The chain links TRBV3-1 to TRBJ1-2; 8 nucleotides line up with TRBD1. Germline trimming cut 1 base from V and 8 bases from J; bases unmatched to any gene: 6. The CDR3 is 14 amino acids. Per the germline V gene, CDR1 is LGHDT and CDR2 is YNNKEL (reference sequence). CDR3 loop: CASSQVIRGQGYTF. The CDR3 DNA reads TGTGCCAGCAGCCAAGTAATCAGGGGGCAGGGCTACACCTTC.

The chain uses TRBV4-2 and TRBJ2-7; D not certain. Germline CDR1 is LGHNA and CDR2 is YNFKEQ. The CDR3 is 14 residues long. The V and J ends lost 0 bases and 1 base respectively, with 7 bases between them. CDR3 amino acids: CASSQDRVSYEQYF. The CDR3 nucleotides read TGTGCCAGCAGCCAAGATCGGGTATCCTACGAGCAGTACTTC.

The CDR3 nucleotides are TGCAGCGTTGAACAGACAGCTTACACTGAAGCTTTCTTT. Translation gives CSVEQTAYTEAFF. The chain combines TRBV29-1 with TRBJ1-1; TRBD1 might be the D (5 bases). Germline lookup yields CDR1 SQVTM and CDR2 ANQGSEA. Deletions cut 2 bases from V and 3 bases from J, with 10 bases between. The CDR3 has 13 amino acids.

Many counts were recorded for this clonotype. The chain combines TRBV2 with TRBJ2-7; D is perhaps TRBD2 (6 bases). The CDR3 loop spans 15 amino acids. Germline V gene sequence: CDR1 SNHLY, CDR2 FYNNEI. V was pared by 0 bases and J by 6 bases, with 15 bases between. This chain's CDR3 is CASSEALRRVAEQYF. CDR3 DNA: TGTGCCAGCAGTGAAGCGCTTCGGAGGGTTGCCGAGCAGTACTTC.

This clonotype has just a few counts. This chain uses TRBV12-3 or TRBV12-4 with TRBJ1-4; TRBD1 matches 7 bases. V gave up 6 bases and J gave up 8 bases; unmatched junction bases: 12. This CDR3 spans 15 amino acids. CDR3 amino acids: CASSYTGEVREKLFF. Written as DNA, the CDR3 is TGTGCCAGCAGCTATACAGGGGAGGTACGAGAAAAACTGTTTTTT.

The rearrangement links TRBV29-1 to TRBJ2-3, with no clear D. Looked up from germline, CDR1 is SQVTM and CDR2 is ANQGSEA. This CDR3 contains 12 residues. V was trimmed by 3 bases and J by 3 bases, leaving 7 bases between them. CDR3 sequence reads: CSVDSVTDTQYF. In DNA form, the CDR3 reads TGCAGCGTTGATTCGGTTACAGATACGCAGTATTTT.

This clonotype was seen a handful of times. The chain employs TRBV3-1 and TRBJ2-2; 8 positions agree with TRBD1. With 4 bases clipped from V and 7 bases from J, the junction kept 5 bases outside the gene matches. The CDR3 is 14 residues long. CDR1 and CDR2 (germline): LGHDT, YNNKEL (reference sequence). Written as DNA, the CDR3 is TGTGCCAGCAGCCGACAGGGGAATGTCGGGGAGCTGTTTTTT. Protein: CASSRQGNVGELFF.